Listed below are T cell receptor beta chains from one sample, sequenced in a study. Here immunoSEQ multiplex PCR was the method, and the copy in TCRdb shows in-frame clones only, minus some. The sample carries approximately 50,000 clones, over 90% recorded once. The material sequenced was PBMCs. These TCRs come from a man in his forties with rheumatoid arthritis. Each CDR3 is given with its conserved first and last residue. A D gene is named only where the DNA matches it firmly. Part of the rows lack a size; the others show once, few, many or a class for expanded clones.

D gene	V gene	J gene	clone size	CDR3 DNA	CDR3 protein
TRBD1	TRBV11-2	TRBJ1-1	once	TGTGCCAGCAGCTTAACCCCGACAGGGGGGAACACTGAAGCTTTCTTT	CASSLTPTGGNTEAFF
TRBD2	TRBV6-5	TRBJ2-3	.	TGTGCCAGCAGTCACCTAGCGGCTAGCACAGATACGCAGTATTTT	CASSHLAASTDTQYF
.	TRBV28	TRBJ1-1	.	TGTGCCAGCAGTTTGGTAACTTGGGGTAGCACTGAAGCTTTCTTT	CASSLVTWGSTEAFF
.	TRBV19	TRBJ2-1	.	TGTGCCAGTAGTGGGACGGACGATGGACACAATGAGCAGTTCTTC	CASSGTDDGHNEQFF
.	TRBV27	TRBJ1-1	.	TGTGCCAGCAGTTTCAGTAGGGCCATGAACACTGAAGCTTTCTTT	CASSFSRAMNTEAFF
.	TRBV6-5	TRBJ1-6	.	TGTGCCAGCAGTTACGACGTACAGTCACCCCTCCACTTT	CASSYDVQSPLHF
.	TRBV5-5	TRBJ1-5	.	TGTGCCAGCACTCAGGGAGGTTCGGGCAATCAGCCCCAGCATTTT	CASTQGGSGNQPQHF
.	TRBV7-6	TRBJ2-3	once	TGTGCCAGCAGCGCTAACAGGGGCACAGATACGCAGTATTTT	CASSANRGTDTQYF
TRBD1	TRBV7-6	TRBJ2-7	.	TGTGCCAGCAGCCCCTTTCCCGGGACAGGGGCCTACGAGCAGTACTTC	CASSPFPGTGAYEQYF
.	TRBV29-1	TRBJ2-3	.	TGCAGCGTTGAAGTTGGTACGCAGTATTTT	CSVEVGTQYF
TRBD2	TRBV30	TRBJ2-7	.	TGTGCCTGGAGTGGGACTAGCGGAGGGGTCTACGAGCAGTACTTC	CAWSGTSGGVYEQYF
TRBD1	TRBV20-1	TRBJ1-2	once	TGCAGTGCTAGTGTAGGACAGGGGGCGCTTGGCTACACCTTC	CSASVGQGALGYTF
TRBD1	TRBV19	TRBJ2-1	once	TGTGCCAGTAGTCCGCGAGGGACAGGGGCCTACAATGAGCAGTTCTTC	CASSPRGTGAYNEQFF
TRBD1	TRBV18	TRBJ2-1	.	TGTGCCAGCTCCCGGACAGGGGTGAGCTCCTACAATGAGCAGTTCTTC	CASSRTGVSSYNEQFF
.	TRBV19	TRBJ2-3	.	TGTGCCAGTAGCCGGACGCCCAATTCTAGGGCGAATACGCAGTATTTT	CASSRTPNSRANTQYF
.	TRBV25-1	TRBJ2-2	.	TGTGCCAGCAGTGAATTTACGACTGTAGACACCGGGGAGCTGTTTTTT	CASSEFTTVDTGELFF
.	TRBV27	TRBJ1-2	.	TGTGCCAGCAGCCGTAGGGGGGGGAGTCGTGGCTACACCTTC	CASSRRGGSRGYTF
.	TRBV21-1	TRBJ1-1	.	TGTGCCAGCAGACAGGGATTGGGCACTGAAGCTTTCTTT	CASRQGLGTEAFF
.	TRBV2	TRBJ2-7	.	TGTGCCAGCAGTGACCGGGGACAACTGGGCAACGAGCAGTACTTC	CASSDRGQLGNEQYF
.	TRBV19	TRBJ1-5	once	TGTGCCAGTAGGGGGGAGGGCTATCAGCCCCAGCATTTT	CASRGEGYQPQHF
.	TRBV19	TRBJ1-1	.	TGTGCCAGCGGGGGCATGAACACTGAAGCTTTCTTT	CASGGMNTEAFF
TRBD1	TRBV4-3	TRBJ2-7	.	TGCGCCAGCAGCCAAGATCCAGGACAGGGAGCGTCCTACGAGCAGTACTTC	CASSQDPGQGASYEQYF
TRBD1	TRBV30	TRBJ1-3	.	TGTGCCTGGGCAGGGACAGCTTCTGGAAACACCATATATTTT	CAWAGTASGNTIYF
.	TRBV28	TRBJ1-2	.	TGTGCCAGCAGTCCAGCGACAGGACTACCAAGTCCTAACTATGGCTACACCTTC	CASSPATGLPSPNYGYTF
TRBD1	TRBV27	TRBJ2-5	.	TGTGCCAGCAGTCCCAGGGGGCCTGAGACCCAGTACTTC	CASSPRGPETQYF
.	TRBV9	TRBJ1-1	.	TGTGCCAGCAGCGTAGGTGGGAGCACTGAAGCTTTCTTT	CASSVGGSTEAFF
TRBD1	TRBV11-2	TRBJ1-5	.	TGTGCCAGCAGCCTGGACAGGGGGCAAGGCAATCAGCCCCAGCATTTT	CASSLDRGQGNQPQHF
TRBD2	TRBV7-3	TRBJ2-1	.	TGTGCCAGCAGCCTTTTAGCGGGGGCGGGCAATGAGCAGTTCTTC	CASSLLAGAGNEQFF
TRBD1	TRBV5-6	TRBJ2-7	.	TGTGCCAGCAGCTTGGGTAGGGACAGGGGGCTGTACGAGCAGTACTTC	CASSLGRDRGLYEQYF
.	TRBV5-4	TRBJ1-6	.	TGTGCCAGCAGCTTGGCGGCAGGGGATTCACCCCTCCACTTT	CASSLAAGDSPLHF
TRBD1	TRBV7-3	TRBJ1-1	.	TGTGCCAGCAGCTCCGGGACAGGGGGCATGAACACTGAAGCTTTCTTT	CASSSGTGGMNTEAFF
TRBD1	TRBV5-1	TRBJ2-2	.	TGCGCCAGCAGCGTCACAGGGGTATCCGGGGAGCTGTTTTTT	CASSVTGVSGELFF
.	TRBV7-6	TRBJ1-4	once	TGTGCCAGCAGCTCGGGGACGGGGAAGAGGGAAAAACTGTTTTTT	CASSSGTGKREKLFF
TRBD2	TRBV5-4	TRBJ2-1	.	TGTGCCAGCAGCAGGACTAGCGGGAACTCCTACAATGAGCAGTTCTTC	CASSRTSGNSYNEQFF
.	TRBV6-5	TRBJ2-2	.	TGTGCCAGCAGACCCGACAGGCGCAACACCGGGGAGCTGTTTTTT	CASRPDRRNTGELFF
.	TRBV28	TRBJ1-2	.	TGTGCCAGCAGTTTATCCCGCGGAATTGCGAACTATGGCTACACCTTC	CASSLSRGIANYGYTF
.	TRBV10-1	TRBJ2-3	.	TGCGCCAGCAGTGAAAGGGGTTGGACAGATACGCAGTATTTT	CASSERGWTDTQYF
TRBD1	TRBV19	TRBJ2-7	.	TGTGCCAGTAGTACCTCCCAAGATGTTTGGCAGGGGGTCTACGAGCAGTACTTC	CASSTSQDVWQGVYEQYF
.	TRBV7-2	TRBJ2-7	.	TGTGCCAGCAGCTTAGGTTCGGCTGTCCCCTACGAGCAGTACTTC	CASSLGSAVPYEQYF
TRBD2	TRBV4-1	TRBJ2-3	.	TGCGCCAGCAGTGACCCCGTTGGACTAGGTGCAGATACGCAGTATTTT	CASSDPVGLGADTQYF
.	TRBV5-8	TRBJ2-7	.	TGTGCCAGCAGCTGGGGGACGACACGCGAGCAGTACTTC	CASSWGTTREQYF
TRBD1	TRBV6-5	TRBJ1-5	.	TGTGCCAGCAGTTACTCGGGACAGGGGAATCAGCCCCAGCATTTT	CASSYSGQGNQPQHF
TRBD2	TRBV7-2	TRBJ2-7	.	TGTGCCAGCAGCTTAGGGGCTAGCGGGCTTCTCTACGAGCAGTACTTC	CASSLGASGLLYEQYF
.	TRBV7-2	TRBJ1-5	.	TGTGCCAGCAGCTCAACGAGTGTGGGAGGGCAGCCCCAGCATTTT	CASSSTSVGGQPQHF
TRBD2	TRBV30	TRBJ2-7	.	TGTGCCTGGACCCTGGGCCTAGCGGGGGCGGGGGAGCAGTACTTC	CAWTLGLAGAGEQYF
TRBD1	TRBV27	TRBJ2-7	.	TGTGCCAGCAGCCTCGGGACAGGGATTTACGAGCAGTACTTC	CASSLGTGIYEQYF
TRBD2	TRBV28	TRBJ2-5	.	TGTGCCAGCCGAGGGGGTAGCGGGGGACAAGAGACCCAGTACTTC	CASRGGSGGQETQYF
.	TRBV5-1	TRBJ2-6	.	TGCGCCAGCAGCGCGACAGTCTCTGGGGCCAACGTCCTGACTTTC	CASSATVSGANVLTF
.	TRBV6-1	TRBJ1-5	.	TGTGCCAGCAGTGACAGGTATAGCAATCAGCCCCAGCATTTT	CASSDRYSNQPQHF
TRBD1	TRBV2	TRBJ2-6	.	TGTGCCAGCAGCGTGACAGGGGACCAGTTCTCTGGGGCCAACGTCCTGACTTTC	CASSVTGDQFSGANVLTF
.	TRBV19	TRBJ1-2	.	TGTGCCAGTAGCCCGGGACGGGCCTATGGCTACACCTTC	CASSPGRAYGYTF
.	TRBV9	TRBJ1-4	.	TGTGCCAGCAGCGTAGGAAGGGTTACTAATGAAAAACTGTTTTTT	CASSVGRVTNEKLFF
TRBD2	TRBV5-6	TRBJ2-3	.	TGTGCCAGCAGCTTGGGTGTACTAGCGGGGGGGACAGATACGCAGTATTTT	CASSLGVLAGGTDTQYF
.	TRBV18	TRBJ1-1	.	TGTGCCAGCTCACCTCCAATGACTGGGAACACTGAAGCTTTCTTT	CASSPPMTGNTEAFF